Below are 8 T cell receptor beta chains sequenced from a single sample in a study of vaccination and CD4 T cells after COVID-19. The treatment here: approximately nine-day PBMC culture with coronavirus spike peptide pools or control peptides (ViraFEST assay). For these TCRs, the target antigens are not known. The Oncomine TCR Beta short-read assay generated sequence data from the DNA of cultured CD4+ T cells. TCRdb itself ran the PCR reads through MiXCR, one entry per CDR3 protein. The table records approximately 13,000 distinct CDR3 sequences, approximately 43% of them present only once. Input material: CD4+ T cells from blood, cultured in vitro. These receptors all come from a human donor who had recovered from COVID-19.

V usage is TRBV24-1 and J usage is TRBJ2-2; perhaps TRBD1 as D (5 bases). V was pared by 5 bases and J by 1 base, with 7 bases between. Germline V gene data show CDR1 as KGHDR and CDR2 as SFDVKD. CDR3 length: 14 amino acids. For the CDR3, the DNA is TGTGCCACCAGTGGGACACTGAACACCGGGGAGCTGTTTTTT. Its protein product is CATSGTLNTGELFF.

With respect to this clonotype: A much larger clone lies one base from this, so it may be a read error. The chain joins TRBV27 to TRBJ2-5; D gene ambiguous. The CDR3 length is 14 residues. The germline gives CDR1 MNHEY, CDR2 SMNVEV (reference sequence). CDR3 loop: CASSLSGPVETQHF. The DNA of the CDR3 is TGTGCCAGCAGTTTATCGGGCCCGGTTGAGACCCAGCACTTC.

The chain uses TRBV6-1 and TRBJ1-6; TRBD1 agrees at 9 bases. CDR1 is MNHNS and CDR2 is SASEGT in the germline V gene. The CDR3 length is 17 residues. Trimming at V came to 7 bases and at J to 7 bases, leaving 14 bases not matched to a gene. The CDR3 region has the DNA TGTGCCAGCACCACAAATAAAGGGACAGGGTTCAATTCACCCCTCCACTTT. Protein sequence: CASTTNKGTGFNSPLHF.

The chain carries TRBV10-2 and TRBJ2-1; 11 nucleotides line up with TRBD2. Trimming cost V 6 bases and J 6 bases; bases outside gene matches: 7. Germline V CDR1 and CDR2: WSHSY, SAAADI. The CDR3 is made up of 15 amino acids. CDR3 region: CASSFSGGVVNEQFF. The CDR3 DNA is TGCGCCAGCAGCTTTAGCGGGGGGGTGGTCAATGAGCAGTTCTTC.

The V call is TRBV12-3 or TRBV12-4, the J call TRBJ1-1; unclear D gene. The CDR3 has 15 residues. Trimming took off 5 bases at V and 4 bases at J, with 17 bases between the two ends. This CDR3 reads CASSHGGLVSTEAFF. CDR3 coding DNA: TGTGCCAGCAGTCACGGAGGCCTAGTATCCACTGAAGCTTTCTTT.

This clonotype has only one observation. J is TRBJ1-2 and V is TRBV4-3; D is undetermined. Trimming stripped 1 base from V and 4 bases from J, with 7 bases between. CDR3 length: 13 amino acids. The germline gives CDR1 LGHNA, CDR2 YSLEER. The CDR3 DNA sequence: TGCGCCAGCAGCCAAGTTGTAGGCTATGGCTACACCTTC. It specifies CASSQVVGYGYTF.

The chain is built from TRBV5-8 and TRBJ1-5; D possibly corresponds to TRBD1 (5 bases). The CDR3 is made up of 15 amino acids. V lost 3 bases to trimming and J lost 0 bases, with 10 bases between them. CDR1 SGHTS and CDR2 YDEGEE come from the germline V gene. The DNA of the CDR3 is TGTGCCAGCAGCTCAATGACAGTTAGCAATCAGCCCCAGCATTTT. The encoded protein is CASSSMTVSNQPQHF.

In this sample, this clonotype turned up a few times. The chain is built from TRBV10-1 and TRBJ2-2, with 10 bases identical to TRBD2. Unmatched junction bases numbered 5, after V lost 6 bases and J lost 4 bases. The CDR3 is made up of 15 amino acids. CDR1 and CDR2 from the germline V gene are WNHNN and SYGVQD (reference sequence). In nucleotides, the CDR3 is TGCGCCAGCAGCAAAGCGGGAGGGAGCACCGGGGAGCTGTTTTTT. Translation gives CASSKAGGSTGELFF.